One and the same sample provided the 5 T cell receptor beta chains below, sequenced in a study of CD8+CD57+ T cells in acquired aplastic anemia. CD8+CD57+ cell expansion had been shown by flow cytometry in patients chosen for sequencing. TCR beta VDJ and CDR3 profiles were obtained from a genomic DNA template. TCRdb recomputed calls from the reads with MiXCR, one row per CDR3 protein. The sample yields approximately 150,000 distinct CDR3 sequences, around 48% seen once. Sequencing input: sorted CD4+, CD8+, or CD8+CD57+ T cells (not recorded which) from PBMCs. These receptors were collected from a human donor with aplastic anemia.

The rearrangement uses TRBV7-8 and TRBJ1-1; unclear D gene. Germline CDR1 is SGHVS and CDR2 is FQNEAQ. Trimming cost V 5 bases and J 3 bases, with 7 bases left between them. The CDR3 has 12 residues. The CDR3 is CASSHEYTEAFF. The CDR3 bases are TGTGCCAGCAGCCACGAGTACACTGAAGCTTTCTTT.

The J gene is TRBJ2-7, the V gene TRBV10-2; TRBD2 matches 9 bases. The CDR3 totals 14 residues. With 8 bases clipped from V and 3 bases from J, the junction kept 8 bases outside the gene matches. The germline gives CDR1 WSHSY, CDR2 SAAADI. The CDR3 DNA reads TGCGCCAGCGCAGGGACTAGCTCGCTCTACGAGCAGTACTTC. Its protein product is CASAGTSSLYEQYF.

There are many counts of this clonotype. The chain joins TRBV20-1 to TRBJ1-2; 9 positions agree with TRBD1. In germline, CDR1 is DFQATT, CDR2 SNEGSKA (reference sequence). The CDR3 loop spans 10 amino acids. With V trimmed by 6 bases and J by 13 bases, 6 bases remained unmatched. CDR3 loop: CSARGQGGTF. Here the CDR3 DNA reads TGCAGTGCGCGGGGACAGGGCGGCACCTTC.

As for this clonotype: Sequence at one end of the junction differs from germline and may be a read error. Here the CDR3 DNA reads TGTGCCAGGAGGGGTAAGGGTAAGGTTTTT. This sequence encodes CARRGKGKVF. This chain uses TRBV19 with TRBJ2-2; TRBD1 or TRBD2 may be the D gene (5 bases each). This CDR3 has 10 amino acids. Germline V gene lookup returns CDR1 LNHDA and CDR2 SQIVND (reference sequence).

The V call is TRBV7-9, the J call TRBJ1-5, with 9 bases that match TRBD1. This CDR3 contains 15 residues. V gave up 5 bases and J gave up 8 bases; unmatched junction bases: 10. Per the germline V gene, CDR1 is SEHNR and CDR2 is FQNEAQ (reference sequence). The DNA of the CDR3 is TGTGCCAGCAGCGCTGGGACAGGGTTTTTTGAGCCCCAGCATTTT. Amino acid sequence: CASSAGTGFFEPQHF.